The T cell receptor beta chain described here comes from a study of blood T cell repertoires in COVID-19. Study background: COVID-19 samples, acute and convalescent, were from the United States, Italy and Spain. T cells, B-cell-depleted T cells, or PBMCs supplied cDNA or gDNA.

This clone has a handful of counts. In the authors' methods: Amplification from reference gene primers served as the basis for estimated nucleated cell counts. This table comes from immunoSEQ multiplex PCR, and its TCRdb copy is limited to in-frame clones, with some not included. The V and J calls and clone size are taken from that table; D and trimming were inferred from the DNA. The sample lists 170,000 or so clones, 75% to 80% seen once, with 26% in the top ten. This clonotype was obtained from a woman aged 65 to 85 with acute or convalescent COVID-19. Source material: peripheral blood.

CDR3 sequence reads: CASSDETGGSDGYTF. For the CDR3, the DNA is TGTGCCAGCAGCGATGAGACAGGGGGCAGTGATGGCTACACCTTC. V is TRBV9 and J is TRBJ1-2; 10 positions agree with TRBD1. This CDR3 has 15 residues. V gave up 3 bases and J gave up 6 bases; unmatched junction bases: 8. From germline, CDR1 is SGDLS and CDR2 YYNGEE.